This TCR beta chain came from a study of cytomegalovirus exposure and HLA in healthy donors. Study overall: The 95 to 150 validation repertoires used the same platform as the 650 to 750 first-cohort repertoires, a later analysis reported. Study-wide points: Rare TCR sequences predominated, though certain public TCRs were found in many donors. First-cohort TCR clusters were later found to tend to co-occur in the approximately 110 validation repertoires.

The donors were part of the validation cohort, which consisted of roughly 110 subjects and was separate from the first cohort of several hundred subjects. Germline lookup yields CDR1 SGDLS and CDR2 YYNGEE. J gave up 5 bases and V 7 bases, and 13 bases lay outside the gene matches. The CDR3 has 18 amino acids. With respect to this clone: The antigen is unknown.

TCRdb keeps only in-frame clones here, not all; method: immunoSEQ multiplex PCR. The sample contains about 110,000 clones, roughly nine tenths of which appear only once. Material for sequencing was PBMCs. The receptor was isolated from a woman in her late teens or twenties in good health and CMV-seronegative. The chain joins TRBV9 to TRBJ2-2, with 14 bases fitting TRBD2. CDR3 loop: CASANQGLAGEETGELFF. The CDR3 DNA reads TGTGCCAGCGCAAACCAGGGACTAGCGGGGGAGGAGACCGGGGAGCTGTTTTTT.